Below, one TCR beta chain is given with its context. Its antigen is unidentified. Germline lookup yields CDR1 ENHRY and CDR2 SYGVKD. The CDR3 extends over 16 amino acids. V shed 0 bases and J shed 2 bases, with 8 bases lying between them. Produced via immunoSEQ multiplex PCR; TCRdb's table is partial and in-frame only. The table shows around 150,000 clones, with roughly 89% occurring only once. The record originates from a study of T cell responses to AZD1222 COVID-19 vaccine. Study-wide points: There were mostly white British donors and more females than males, and clonal diversity was possibly underestimated. Just a handful of people given AZD1222 tested seropositive at baseline. Of spike-specific TCRs, nearly half reportedly target regions left unmutated in variants.

This material consisted of peripheral blood, taken on day 0 of AZD1222 vaccination. The sequence was collected from an adult in good health. The chain recombines TRBV10-3 with TRBJ2-6; no reliable D call. The CDR3, as DNA: TGTGCCATCAGTGAGTCGGGTGGGACTGGGGCCAACGTCCTGACTTTC. This translates into CAISESGGTGANVLTF.